This T cell receptor beta chain is drawn from a study of shared clonotypes between healthy human individuals. Overall study findings and caveats: Although depth was large, rarefaction showed that sequencing of the sorted subsets was incomplete. When naive CD4 clonotypes were compared across a handful of donors, about 4.8% were shared.

The CDR3 contains 15 residues. V lost 3 bases to trimming and J lost 2 bases, with 14 bases between them. Germline assignment: CDR1 GTSNPN and CDR2 SVGIG (reference sequence). Profiling relied on immunoSEQ multiplex PCR, and the TCRdb table lists in-frame clones only, not all of them. The sample consists of hundreds of thousands of clones, around 96% of them appearing once. Terminally differentiated effector memory CD45RA+ cells were excluded by CCR7 positive selection of CD45RO-negative cells. Healthy and HIV-negative, the adult donors had no recent acute infections or vaccinations. Notes on this clone: Its antigen is still unknown.

The genes are TRBV30 and TRBJ1-3; D not certain. Sequencing was performed on naive CD8+ T cells sorted from blood. The clonotype comes from a woman under 40 in good health. The DNA for the CDR3 is TGTGCCTGGAGAGCAGTCAAAAACACTGGAAACACCATATATTTT. Amino acids: CAWRAVKNTGNTIYF.